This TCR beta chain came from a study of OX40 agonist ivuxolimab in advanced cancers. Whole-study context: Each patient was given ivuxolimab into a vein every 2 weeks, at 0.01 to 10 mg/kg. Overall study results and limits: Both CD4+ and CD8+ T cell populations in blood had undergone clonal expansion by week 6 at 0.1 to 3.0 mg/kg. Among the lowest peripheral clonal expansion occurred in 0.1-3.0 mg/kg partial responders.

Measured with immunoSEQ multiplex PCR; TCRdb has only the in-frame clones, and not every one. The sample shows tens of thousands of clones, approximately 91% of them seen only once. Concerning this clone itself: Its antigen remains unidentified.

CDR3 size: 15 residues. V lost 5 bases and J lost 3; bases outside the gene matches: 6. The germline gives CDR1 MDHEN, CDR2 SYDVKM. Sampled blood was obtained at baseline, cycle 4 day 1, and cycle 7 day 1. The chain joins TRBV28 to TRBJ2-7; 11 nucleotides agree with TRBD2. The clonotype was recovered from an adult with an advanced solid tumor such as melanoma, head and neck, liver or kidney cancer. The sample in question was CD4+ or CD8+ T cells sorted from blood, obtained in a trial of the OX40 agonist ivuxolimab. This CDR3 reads CASSPLAGGYYEQYF. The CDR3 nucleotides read TGTGCCAGCAGTCCGTTAGCGGGAGGGTACTACGAGCAGTACTTC.